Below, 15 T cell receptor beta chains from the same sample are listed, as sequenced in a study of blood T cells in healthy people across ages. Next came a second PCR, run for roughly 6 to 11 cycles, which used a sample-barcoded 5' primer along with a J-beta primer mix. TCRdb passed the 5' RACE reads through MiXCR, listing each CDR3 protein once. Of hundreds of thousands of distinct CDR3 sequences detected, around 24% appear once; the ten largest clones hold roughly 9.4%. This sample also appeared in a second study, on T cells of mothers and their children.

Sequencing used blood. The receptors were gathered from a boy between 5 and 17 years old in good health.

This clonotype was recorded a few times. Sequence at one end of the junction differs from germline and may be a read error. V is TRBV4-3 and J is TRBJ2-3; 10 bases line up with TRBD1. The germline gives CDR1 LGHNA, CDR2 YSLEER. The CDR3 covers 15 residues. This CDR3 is CASSLDRGQADTQYF. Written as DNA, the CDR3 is TGCGCCAGCAGCCTCGACAGGGGGCAGGCAGATACGCAGTACTTT.

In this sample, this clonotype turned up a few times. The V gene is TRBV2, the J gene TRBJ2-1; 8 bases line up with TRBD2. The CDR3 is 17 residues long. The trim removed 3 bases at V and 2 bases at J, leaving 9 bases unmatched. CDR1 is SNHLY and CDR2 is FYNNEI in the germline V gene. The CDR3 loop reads CASSDESTSATYNEQFF. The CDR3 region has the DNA TGTGCCAGCAGTGACGAATCGACTAGCGCGACCTACAATGAGCAGTTCTTC.

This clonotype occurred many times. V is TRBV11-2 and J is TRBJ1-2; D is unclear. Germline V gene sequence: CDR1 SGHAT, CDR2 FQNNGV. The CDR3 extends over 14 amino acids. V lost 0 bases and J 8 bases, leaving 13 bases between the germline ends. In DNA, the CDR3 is TGTGCCAGCAGCTTAGAAAGGGCAGGCGGGGGCTACACCTTC. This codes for CASSLERAGGGYTF.

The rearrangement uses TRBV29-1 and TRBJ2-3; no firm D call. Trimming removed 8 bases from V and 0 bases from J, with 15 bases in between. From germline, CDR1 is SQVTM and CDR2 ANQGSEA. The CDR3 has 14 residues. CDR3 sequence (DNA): TGCAGCACCCGGTTGAGTTCTAGCACAGATACGCAGTATTTT. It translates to CSTRLSSSTDTQYF.

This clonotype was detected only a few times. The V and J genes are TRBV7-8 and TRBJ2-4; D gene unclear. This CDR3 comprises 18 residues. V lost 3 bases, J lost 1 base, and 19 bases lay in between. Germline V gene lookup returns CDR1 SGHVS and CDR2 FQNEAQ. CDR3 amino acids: CASSFSKGTDEAKNIQYF. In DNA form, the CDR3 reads TGTGCCAGCAGCTTTTCAAAGGGCACAGATGAGGCCAAAAACATTCAGTACTTC.

CDR3 coding DNA: TGTGCCAGCAGCCTGGGACAGCACAATGAAAAACTGTTTTTT. Its protein product is CASSLGQHNEKLFF. This rearrangement joins TRBV3-1 to TRBJ1-4, with 7 bases lining up with TRBD1. The germline gives CDR1 LGHDT, CDR2 YNNKEL (reference sequence). V lost 4 bases to trimming and J lost 5 bases; unmatched junction nucleotides: 4. This CDR3 has 14 residues.

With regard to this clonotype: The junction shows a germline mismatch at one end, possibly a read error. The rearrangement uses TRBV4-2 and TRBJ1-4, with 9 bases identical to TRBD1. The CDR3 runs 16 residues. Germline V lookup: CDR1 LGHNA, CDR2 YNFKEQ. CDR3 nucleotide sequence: TGTACCAGCAGCCACTTACAGGGGGCATCTAATGAAAAACTGTTTTTT. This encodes CTSSHLQGASNEKLFF.

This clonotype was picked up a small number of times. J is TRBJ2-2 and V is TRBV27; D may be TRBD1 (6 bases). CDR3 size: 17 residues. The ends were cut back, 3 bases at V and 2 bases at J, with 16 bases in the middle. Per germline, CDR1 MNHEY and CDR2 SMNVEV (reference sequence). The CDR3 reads CASSFYRVLRNTGELFF. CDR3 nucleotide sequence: TGTGCCAGCAGTTTCTACAGGGTTCTAAGAAACACCGGGGAGCTGTTTTTT.

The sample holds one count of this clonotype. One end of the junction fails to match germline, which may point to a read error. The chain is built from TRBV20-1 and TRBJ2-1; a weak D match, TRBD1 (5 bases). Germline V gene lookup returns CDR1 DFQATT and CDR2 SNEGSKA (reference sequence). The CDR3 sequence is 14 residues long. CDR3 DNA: TGCAGTGCAAGAGACAGCTATTCTATGAATGAGCAGTTCTTC. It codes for CSARDSYSMNEQFF.

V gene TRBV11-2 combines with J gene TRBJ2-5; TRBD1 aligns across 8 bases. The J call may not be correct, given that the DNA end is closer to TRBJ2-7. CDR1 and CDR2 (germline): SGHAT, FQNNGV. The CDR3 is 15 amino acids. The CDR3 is CASSLEATGAYEQYF. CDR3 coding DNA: TGTGCCAGCAGCTTAGAAGCGACAGGGGCCTACGAGCAGTACTTC.

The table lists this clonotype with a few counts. The CDR3 DNA is TGTGCCAGCCGCCGAGGGGCTTACACTGAAGCTTTCTTT. Its protein is CASRRGAYTEAFF. The chain is built from TRBV3-1 and TRBJ1-1; maybe TRBD1 (5 bases). Trimming removed 8 bases from V and 3 bases from J, with 13 bases in between. CDR1 is LGHDT and CDR2 is YNNKEL in the germline V gene (reference sequence). CDR3 length: 13 residues.

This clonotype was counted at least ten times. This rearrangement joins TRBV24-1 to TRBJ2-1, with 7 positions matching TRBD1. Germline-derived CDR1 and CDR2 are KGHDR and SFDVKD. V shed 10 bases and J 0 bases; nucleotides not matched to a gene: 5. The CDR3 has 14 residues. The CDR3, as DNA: TGTGCCACGTCAACAGGGGACTCCTACAATGAGCAGTTCTTC. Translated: CATSTGDSYNEQFF.

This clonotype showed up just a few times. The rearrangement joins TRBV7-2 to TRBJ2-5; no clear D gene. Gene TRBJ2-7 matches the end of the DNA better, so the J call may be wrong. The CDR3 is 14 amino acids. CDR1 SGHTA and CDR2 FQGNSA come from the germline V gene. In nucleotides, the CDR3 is TGTGCCAGCAGCCAAACGGTGAACTCCTACGAGCAGTACTTC. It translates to CASSQTVNSYEQYF.

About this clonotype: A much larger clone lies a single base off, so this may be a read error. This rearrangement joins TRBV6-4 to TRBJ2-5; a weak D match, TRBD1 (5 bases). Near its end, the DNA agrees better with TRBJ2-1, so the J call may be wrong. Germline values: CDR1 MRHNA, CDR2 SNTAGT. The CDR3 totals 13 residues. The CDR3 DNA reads TGTGCCGGCAGTGAAGGGGACTACAATGAGCAGTTCTTC. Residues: CAGSEGDYNEQFF.

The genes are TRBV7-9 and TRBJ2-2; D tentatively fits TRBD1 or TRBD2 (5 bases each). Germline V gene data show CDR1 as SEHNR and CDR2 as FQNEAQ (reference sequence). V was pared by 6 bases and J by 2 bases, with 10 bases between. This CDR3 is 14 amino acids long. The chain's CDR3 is CASRDGTNTGELFF. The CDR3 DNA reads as TGTGCCAGCAGGGATGGGACCAACACCGGGGAGCTGTTTTTT.